This T cell receptor (beta chain) was sequenced in a study of CD8 T cells in ankylosing spondylitis. Notes on the study in general: Within matched ankylosing spondylitis synovial fluid, disease-linked clones were reportedly significantly enriched. Apparently characteristic of ankylosing spondylitis blood was a TCR beta motif (roughly eight highly homologous variants). Peripheral blood held disease-linked clones only at relatively low frequency, and these were CD8+.

Quantitative 5'-RACE with molecular barcodes was used to make the TCR beta libraries. Each CDR3 protein gets one entry after TCRdb re-called the 5' RACE reads with MiXCR. The sample contains 250,000 to 350,000 distinct CDR3 sequences, 15% to 25% of which appear only once. This clonotype was counted only a few times. The target antigen is unknown. Per germline, CDR1 LNHNV and CDR2 YYDKDF (reference sequence). Trimming cost V 1 base and J 7 bases, with 19 bases left between them. The length of the CDR3 is 16 residues. The sequencing sample was made of blood, either unsorted or a sorted T cell fraction (not recorded which). The chain links TRBV15 to TRBJ1-2; tentatively, D is TRBD1 (5 bases). The clonotype comes from a male donor with ankylosing spondylitis or in good health (not recorded which). The CDR3 here is CATSRVEASRDVGYTF. The CDR3 DNA is TGTGCCACCAGCAGAGTGGAGGCCTCGCGGGACGTTGGCTACACCTTC. The full variable domain, rest sourced from reference TRBV15 and TRBJ1-2, is DAMVIQNPRYQVTQFGKPVTLSCSQTLNHNVMYWYQQKSSQAPKLLFHYYDKDFNNEADTPDNFQSRRPNTSFCFLDIRSPGLGDTAMYLCATSRVEASRDVGYTFGSGTRLTVV.